This T cell receptor (beta chain) was captured by sequencing in a study of cytotoxic CD8 clonotypes in ibrutinib-treated CLL. Broader study findings: Baseline clonality was higher than in age-matched healthy donors and moved in step with circulating CD8+ T-cell counts.

Notes on this clone: Its antigen is currently unknown.

Clones were read by immunoSEQ multiplex PCR, and TCRdb kept only the in-frame ones, dropping some. The table records 25,000 to 35,000 clones, around 85% of them present only once. The CDR3 covers 14 residues. The V gene's germline CDR1 is SNHLY and CDR2 FYNNEI. The V end lost 3 bases, the J end lost 0 bases, and 8 bases lay between the germline ends. This clonotype was obtained from a human donor with chronic lymphocytic leukemia. This sequence joins TRBV2 and TRBJ1-1, with D uncertain. Sample: PBMCs, taken after 24 months of ibrutinib treatment. For the CDR3, the DNA is TGTGCCAGCAGTGAGTTGGACTTGAACACTGAAGCTTTCTTT. Protein product: CASSELDLNTEAFF.